The following is a T cell receptor beta chain sequence with its context. Antigen unknown. In germline, CDR1 is LNHDA, CDR2 SQIVND (reference sequence). This CDR3 contains 14 residues. V lost 2 bases and J lost 5; bases outside the gene matches: 3. These data belong to a study of cytomegalovirus exposure and HLA in healthy donors. Study-wide points: It was likely that a cluster of highly shared sequence variants was a sequencing artifact.

PCR primers comprised 60 Vbeta and 13 Jbeta primers. Sequencing was performed with immunoSEQ multiplex PCR; in TCRdb, only in-frame clones are kept and a portion is missing. This sample yields 150,000 to 200,000 clones, of which 78% are seen a single time; approximately 2.6% belongs to the top ten. This TCR derives from a female donor in good health and CMV-seronegative. The sequenced sample was PBMCs. The chain combines TRBV19 with TRBJ1-1; 9 bases agree with TRBD1. The CDR3 sequence is CASSISGQGTEAFF. The CDR3 DNA reads TGTGCCAGTAGTATATCGGGACAGGGTACTGAAGCTTTCTTT.